The source of this T cell receptor (beta chain) is a study of blood T cell repertoires in COVID-19. Looking at the study overall: From T cells, B-cell-depleted T cells, or PBMCs came the material, which was cDNA or gDNA.

In the authors' workflow: Amplification from reference gene primers served as the basis for estimated nucleated cell counts. Sequenced by immunoSEQ multiplex PCR; TCRdb stores in-frame clones only, minus some. D and trimming were read from the DNA, whereas the V and J calls and clone size are those reported in that table. The sample carries more than 250,000 clones, 84% recorded once. Trimming stripped 4 bases from V and 0 bases from J, with 16 bases between. CDR1 is SGHAT and CDR2 is FQNNGV in the germline V gene. The CDR3 length is 17 residues. The genes are TRBV11-2 and TRBJ1-3; no firm D call. The TCR was taken from a human donor in a cohort sampled during active COVID-19. Specimen: peripheral blood. CDR3 coding DNA: TGTGCCAGCAGCTCCGTGGCCGTACGAGGCTCTGGAAACACCATATATTTT. Translated, it gives CASSSVAVRGSGNTIYF.